Reported below is one T cell receptor beta chain. TCRdb's table, derived via immunoSEQ multiplex PCR, lists solely in-frame clones and lacks some. The sample has 140,000 to 150,000 clones, approximately 88% seen once. This specimen belongs to a study of blood T cell repertoires in COVID-19. Study overall: From the United States, Italy and Spain came samples of acute and convalescent COVID-19.

The CDR3 totals 14 residues. V shed 7 bases and J shed 4 bases, with 16 bases lying between them. Germline-derived CDR1 and CDR2 are SGHRS and YFSETQ. The V call is TRBV5-1, the J call TRBJ2-3; TRBD2 is a possible D gene (6 bases). The sequence derives from a woman aged 45-60 years with acute or convalescent COVID-19. The material sequenced was peripheral blood. CDR3 DNA sequence: TGCGCCAGCCACCCGGGGGTTTTGCCAGATACGCAGTATTTT. This translates into CASHPGVLPDTQYF.